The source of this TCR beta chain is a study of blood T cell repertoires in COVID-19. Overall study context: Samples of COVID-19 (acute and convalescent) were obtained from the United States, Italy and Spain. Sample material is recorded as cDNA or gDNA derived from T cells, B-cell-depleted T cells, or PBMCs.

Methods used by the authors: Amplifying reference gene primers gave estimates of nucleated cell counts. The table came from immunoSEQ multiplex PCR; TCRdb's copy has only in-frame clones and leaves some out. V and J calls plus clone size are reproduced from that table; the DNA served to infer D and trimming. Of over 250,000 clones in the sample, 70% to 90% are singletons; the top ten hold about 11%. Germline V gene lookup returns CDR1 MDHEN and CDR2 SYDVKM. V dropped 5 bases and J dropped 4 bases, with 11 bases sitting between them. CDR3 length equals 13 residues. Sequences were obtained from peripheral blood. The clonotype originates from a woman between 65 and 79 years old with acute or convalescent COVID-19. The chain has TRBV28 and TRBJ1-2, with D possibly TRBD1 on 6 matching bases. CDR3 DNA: TGTGCCAGCAGTCCCTCAGGGGCCTATGGCTACACCTTC. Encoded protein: CASSPSGAYGYTF.